This entry describes one T cell receptor (beta chain). This entry belongs to a study of blood T cell repertoires in COVID-19. Study-wide context: Italy, Spain and the United States were the sources of the convalescent and acute COVID-19 samples. The cDNA or gDNA used as material had been derived from T cells, B-cell-depleted T cells, or PBMCs.

TCRdb keeps only in-frame clones here, not all; method: immunoSEQ multiplex PCR. The sample shows approximately 280,000 clones, roughly 80% of them seen only once. V lost 5 bases and J 11 bases, leaving 22 bases between the germline ends. CDR3 length equals 15 residues. Germline V lookup: CDR1 LNHNV, CDR2 YYDKDF (reference sequence). The receptor comes from a man aged 40-49 years who had been exposed to COVID-19. Sequencing was done on a sample of PBMCs or T cells enriched from blood (not recorded which). V and J are TRBV15 and TRBJ2-1, with D perhaps TRBD2 (5 bases). CDR3 nucleotides: TGTGCCACCAGCCCAACGTTCAAACCGGGGAAACAGCAGTTCTTC. It translates to CATSPTFKPGKQQFF.